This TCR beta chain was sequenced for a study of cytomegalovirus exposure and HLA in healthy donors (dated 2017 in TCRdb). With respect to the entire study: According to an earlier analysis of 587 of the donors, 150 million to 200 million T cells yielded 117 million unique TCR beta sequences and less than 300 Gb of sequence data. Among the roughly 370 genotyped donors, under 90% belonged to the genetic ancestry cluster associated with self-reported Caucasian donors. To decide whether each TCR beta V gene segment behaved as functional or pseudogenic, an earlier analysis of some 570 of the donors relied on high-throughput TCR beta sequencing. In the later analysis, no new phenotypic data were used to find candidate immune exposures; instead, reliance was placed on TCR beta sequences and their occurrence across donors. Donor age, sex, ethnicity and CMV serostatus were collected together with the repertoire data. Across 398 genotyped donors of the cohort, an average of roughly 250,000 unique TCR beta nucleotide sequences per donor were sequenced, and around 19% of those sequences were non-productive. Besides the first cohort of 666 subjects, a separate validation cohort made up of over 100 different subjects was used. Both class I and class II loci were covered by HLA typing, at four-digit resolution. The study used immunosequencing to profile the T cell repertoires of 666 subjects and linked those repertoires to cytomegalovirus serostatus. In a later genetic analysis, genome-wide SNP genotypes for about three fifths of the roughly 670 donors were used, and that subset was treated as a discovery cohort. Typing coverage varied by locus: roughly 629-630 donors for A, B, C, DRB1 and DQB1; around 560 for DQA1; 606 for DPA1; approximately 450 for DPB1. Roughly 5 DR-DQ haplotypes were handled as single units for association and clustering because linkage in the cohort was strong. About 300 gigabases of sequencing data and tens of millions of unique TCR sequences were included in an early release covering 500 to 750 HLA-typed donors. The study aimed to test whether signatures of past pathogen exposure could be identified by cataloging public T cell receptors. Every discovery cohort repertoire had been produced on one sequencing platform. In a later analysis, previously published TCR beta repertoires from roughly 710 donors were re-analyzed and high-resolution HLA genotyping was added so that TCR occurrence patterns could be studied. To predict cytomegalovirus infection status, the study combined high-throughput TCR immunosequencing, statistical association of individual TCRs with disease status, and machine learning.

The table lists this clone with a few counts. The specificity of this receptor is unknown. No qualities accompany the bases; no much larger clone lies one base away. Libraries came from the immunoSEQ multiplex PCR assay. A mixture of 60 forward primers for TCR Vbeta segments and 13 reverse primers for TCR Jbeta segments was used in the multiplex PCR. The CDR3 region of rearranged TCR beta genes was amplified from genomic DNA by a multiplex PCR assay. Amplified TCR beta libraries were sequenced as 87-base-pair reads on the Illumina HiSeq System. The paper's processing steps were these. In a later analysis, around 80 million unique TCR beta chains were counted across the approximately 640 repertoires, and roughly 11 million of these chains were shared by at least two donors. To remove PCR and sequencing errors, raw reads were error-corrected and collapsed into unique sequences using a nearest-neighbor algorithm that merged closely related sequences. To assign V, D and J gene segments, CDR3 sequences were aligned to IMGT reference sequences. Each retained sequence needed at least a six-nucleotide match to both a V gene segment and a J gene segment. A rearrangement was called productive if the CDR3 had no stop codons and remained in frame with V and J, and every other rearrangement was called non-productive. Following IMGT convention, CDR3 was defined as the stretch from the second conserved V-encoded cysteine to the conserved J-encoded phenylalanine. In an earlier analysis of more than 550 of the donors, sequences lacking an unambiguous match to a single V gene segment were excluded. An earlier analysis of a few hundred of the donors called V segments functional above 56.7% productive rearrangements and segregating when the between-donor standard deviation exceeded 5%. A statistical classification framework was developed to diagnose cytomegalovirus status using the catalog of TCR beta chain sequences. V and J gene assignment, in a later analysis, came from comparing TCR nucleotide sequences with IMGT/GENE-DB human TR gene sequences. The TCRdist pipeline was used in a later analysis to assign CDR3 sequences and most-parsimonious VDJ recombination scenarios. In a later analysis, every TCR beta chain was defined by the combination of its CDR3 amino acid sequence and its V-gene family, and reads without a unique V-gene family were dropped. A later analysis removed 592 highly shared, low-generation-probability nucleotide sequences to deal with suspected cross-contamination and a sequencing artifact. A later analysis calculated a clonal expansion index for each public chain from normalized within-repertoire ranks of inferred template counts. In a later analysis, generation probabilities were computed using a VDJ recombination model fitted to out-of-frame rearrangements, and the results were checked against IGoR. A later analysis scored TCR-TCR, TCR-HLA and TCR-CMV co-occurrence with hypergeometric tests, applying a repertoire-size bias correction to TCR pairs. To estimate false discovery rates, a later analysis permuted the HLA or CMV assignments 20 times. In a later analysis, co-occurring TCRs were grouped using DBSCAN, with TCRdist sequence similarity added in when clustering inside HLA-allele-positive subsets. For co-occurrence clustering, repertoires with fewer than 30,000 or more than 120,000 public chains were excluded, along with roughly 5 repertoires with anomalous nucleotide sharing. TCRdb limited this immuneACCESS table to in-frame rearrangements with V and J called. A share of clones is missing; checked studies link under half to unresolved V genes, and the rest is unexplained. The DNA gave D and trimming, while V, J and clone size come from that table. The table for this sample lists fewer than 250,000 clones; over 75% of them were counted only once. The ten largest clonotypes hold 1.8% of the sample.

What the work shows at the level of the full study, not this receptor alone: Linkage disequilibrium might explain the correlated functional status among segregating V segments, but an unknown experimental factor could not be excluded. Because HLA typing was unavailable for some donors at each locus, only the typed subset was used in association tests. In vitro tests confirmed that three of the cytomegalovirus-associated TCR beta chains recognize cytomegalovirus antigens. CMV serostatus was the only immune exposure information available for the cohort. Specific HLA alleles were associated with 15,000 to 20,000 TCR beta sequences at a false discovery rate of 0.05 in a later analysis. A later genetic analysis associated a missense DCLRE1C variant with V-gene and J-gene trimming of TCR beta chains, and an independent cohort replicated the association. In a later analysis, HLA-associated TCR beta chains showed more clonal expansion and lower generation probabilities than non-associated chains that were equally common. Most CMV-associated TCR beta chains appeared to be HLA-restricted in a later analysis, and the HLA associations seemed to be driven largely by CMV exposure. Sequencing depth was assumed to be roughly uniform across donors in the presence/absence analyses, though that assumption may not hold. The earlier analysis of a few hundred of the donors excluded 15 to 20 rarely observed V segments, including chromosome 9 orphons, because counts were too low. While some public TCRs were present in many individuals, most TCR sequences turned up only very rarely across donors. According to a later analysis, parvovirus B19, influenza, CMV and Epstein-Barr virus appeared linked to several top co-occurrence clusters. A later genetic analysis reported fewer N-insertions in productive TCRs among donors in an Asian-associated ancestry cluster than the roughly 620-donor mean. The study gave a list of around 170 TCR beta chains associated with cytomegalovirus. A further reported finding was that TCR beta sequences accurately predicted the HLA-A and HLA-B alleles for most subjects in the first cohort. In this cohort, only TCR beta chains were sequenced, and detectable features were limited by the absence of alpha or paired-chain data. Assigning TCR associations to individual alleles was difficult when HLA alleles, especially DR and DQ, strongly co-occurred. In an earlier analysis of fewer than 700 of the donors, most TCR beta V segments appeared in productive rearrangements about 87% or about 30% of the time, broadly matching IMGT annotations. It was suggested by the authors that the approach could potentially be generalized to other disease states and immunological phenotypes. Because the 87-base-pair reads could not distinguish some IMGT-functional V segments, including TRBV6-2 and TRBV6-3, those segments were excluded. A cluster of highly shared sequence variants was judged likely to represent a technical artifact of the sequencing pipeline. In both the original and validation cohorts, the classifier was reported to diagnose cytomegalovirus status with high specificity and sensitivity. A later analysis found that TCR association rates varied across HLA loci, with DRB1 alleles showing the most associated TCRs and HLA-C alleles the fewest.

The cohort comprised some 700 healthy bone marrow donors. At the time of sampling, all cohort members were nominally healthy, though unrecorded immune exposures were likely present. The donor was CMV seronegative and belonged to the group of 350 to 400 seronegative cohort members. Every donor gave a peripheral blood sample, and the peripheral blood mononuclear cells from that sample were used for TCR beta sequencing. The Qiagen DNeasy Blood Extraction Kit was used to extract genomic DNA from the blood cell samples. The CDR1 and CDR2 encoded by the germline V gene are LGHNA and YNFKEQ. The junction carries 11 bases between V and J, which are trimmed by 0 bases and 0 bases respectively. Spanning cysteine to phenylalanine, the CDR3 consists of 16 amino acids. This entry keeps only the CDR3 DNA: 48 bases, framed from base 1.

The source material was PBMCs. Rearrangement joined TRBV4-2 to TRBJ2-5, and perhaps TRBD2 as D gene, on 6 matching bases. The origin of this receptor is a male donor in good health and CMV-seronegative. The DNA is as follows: TGTGCCAGCAGCCAAGAGAGCGGAGGGGACCAAGAGACCCAGTACTTC. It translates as CASSQESGGDQETQYF.